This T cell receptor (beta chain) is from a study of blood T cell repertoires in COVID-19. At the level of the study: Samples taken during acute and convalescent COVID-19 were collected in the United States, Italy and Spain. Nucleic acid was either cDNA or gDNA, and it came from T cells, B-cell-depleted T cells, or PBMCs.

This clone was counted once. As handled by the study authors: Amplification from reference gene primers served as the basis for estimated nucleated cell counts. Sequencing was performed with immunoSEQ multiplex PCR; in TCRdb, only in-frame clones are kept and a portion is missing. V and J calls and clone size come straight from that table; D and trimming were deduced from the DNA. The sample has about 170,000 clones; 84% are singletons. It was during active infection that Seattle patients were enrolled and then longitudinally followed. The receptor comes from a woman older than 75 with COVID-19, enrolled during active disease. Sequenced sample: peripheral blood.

CDR3 nucleotide sequence: TGTGCCAGCAGCGTAGCTGCCCTAGCGGGAGGTAATGAGCAGTTCTTC. Encoded protein: CASSVAALAGGNEQFF. The V call is TRBV9, the J call TRBJ2-1; 11 bases are a match to TRBD2. The trim removed 0 bases at V and 7 bases at J, leaving 6 bases unmatched. The CDR3 length is 16 residues. Looked up from germline, CDR1 is SGDLS and CDR2 is YYNGEE.